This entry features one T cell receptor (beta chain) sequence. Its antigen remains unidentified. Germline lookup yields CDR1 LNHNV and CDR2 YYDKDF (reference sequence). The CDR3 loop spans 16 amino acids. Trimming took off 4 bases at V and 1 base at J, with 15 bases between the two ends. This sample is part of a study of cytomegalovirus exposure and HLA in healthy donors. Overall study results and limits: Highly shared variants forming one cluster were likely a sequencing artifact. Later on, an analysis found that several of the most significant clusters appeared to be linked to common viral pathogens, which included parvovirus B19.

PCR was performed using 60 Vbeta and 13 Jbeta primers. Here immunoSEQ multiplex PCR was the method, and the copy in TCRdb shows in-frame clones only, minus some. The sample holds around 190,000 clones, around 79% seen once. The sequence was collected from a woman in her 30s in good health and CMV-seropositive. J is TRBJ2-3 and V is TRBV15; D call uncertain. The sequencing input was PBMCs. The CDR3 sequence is CATSITNRFRTDTQYF. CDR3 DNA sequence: TGTGCCACCAGCATAACTAATCGATTTCGCACAGATACGCAGTATTTT.